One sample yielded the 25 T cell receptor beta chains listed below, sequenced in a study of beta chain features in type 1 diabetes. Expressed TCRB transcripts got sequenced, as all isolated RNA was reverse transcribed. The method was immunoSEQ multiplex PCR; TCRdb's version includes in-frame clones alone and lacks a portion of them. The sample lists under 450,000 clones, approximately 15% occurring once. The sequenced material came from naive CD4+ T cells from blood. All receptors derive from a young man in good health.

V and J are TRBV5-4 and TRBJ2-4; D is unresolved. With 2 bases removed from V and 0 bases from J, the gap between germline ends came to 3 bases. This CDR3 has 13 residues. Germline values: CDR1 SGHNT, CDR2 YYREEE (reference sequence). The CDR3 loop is CASSFRAKNIQYF. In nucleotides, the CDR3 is TGTGCCAGCAGCTTTCGAGCCAAAAACATTCAGTACTTC.

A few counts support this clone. In DNA, the CDR3 is TGCAGCGTGCCCATAGCGGTAGCCAAAAACATTCAGTACTTC. Translation: CSVPIAVAKNIQYF. The chain links TRBV29-1 to TRBJ2-4; weak D call: TRBD2 (6 bases). V lost 6 bases, J lost 0 bases, and 12 bases lay in between. The CDR3 covers 14 residues. CDR1 and CDR2 from the germline V gene are SQVTM and ANQGSEA.

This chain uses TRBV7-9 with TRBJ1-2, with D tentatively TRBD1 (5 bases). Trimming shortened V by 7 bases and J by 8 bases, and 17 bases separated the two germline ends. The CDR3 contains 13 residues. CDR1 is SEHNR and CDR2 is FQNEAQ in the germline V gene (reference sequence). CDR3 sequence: CASTDDQGWGYTF. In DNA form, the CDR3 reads TGTGCCAGCACCGACGACCAGGGTTGGGGCTACACCTTC. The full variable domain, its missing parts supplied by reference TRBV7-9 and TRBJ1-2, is DTGVSQNPRHKITKRGQNVTFRCDPISEHNRLYWYRQTLGQGPEFLTYFQNEAQLEKSRLLSDRFSAERPKGSFSTLEIQRTEQGDSAMYLCASTDDQGWGYTFGSGTRLTVV.

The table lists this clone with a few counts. CDR3 residues: CASSVGVLITDTQYF. DNA of the CDR3: TGTGCCAGCAGCGTTGGTGTGCTAATCACAGATACGCAGTATTTT. V and J are TRBV9 and TRBJ2-3; D is unresolved. Deletions cut 2 bases from V and 2 bases from J, with 12 bases between. CDR3 length: 15 amino acids. Germline-derived CDR1 and CDR2 are SGDLS and YYNGEE.

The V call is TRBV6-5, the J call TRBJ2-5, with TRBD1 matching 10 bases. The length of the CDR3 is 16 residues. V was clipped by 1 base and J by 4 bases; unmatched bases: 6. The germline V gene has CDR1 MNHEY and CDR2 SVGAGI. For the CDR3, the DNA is TGTGCCAGCAGTTACTTGGCGACAGGGGGCGTAGAGACCCAGTACTTC. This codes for CASSYLATGGVETQYF.

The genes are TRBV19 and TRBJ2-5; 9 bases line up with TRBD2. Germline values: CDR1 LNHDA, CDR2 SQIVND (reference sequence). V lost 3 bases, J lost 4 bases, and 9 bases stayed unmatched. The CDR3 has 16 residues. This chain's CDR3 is CASSINGLAIGETQYF. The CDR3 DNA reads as TGTGCCAGTAGTATCAACGGACTAGCGATAGGAGAGACCCAGTACTTC.

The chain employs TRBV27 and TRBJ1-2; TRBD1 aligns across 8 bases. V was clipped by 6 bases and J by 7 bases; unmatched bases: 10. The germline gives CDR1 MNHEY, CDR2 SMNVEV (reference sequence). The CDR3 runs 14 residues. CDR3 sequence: CASSLRQGIRGYTF. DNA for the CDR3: TGTGCCAGCAGCTTACGACAGGGGATACGTGGCTACACCTTC.

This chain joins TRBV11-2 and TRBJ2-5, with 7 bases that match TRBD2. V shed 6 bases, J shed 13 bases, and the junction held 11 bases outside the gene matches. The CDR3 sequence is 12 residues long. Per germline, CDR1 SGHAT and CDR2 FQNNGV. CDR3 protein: CASRQGEGTPYF. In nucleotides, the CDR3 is TGTGCCAGCAGACAAGGGGAGGGGACTCCGTACTTC.

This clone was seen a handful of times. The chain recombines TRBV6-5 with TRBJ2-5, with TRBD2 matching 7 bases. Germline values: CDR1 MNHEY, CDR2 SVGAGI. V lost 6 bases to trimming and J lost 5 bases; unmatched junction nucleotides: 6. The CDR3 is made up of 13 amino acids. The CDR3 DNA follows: TGTGCCAGCAGGCCTGCGGGAGTCGAGACCCAGTACTTC. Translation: CASRPAGVETQYF.

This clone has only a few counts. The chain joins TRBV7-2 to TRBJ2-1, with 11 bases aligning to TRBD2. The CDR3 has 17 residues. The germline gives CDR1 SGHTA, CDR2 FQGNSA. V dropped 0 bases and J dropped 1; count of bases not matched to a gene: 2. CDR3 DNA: TGTGCCAGCAGCTTAGCGGGACTAGCGGCTTCCTACAATGAGCAGTTCTTC. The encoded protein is CASSLAGLAASYNEQFF. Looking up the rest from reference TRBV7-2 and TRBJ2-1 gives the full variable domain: GAGVSQSPSNKVTEKGKDVELRCDPISGHTALYWYRQSLGQGLEFLIYFQGNSAPDKSGLPSDRFSAERTGGSVSTLTIQRTQQEDSAVYLCASSLAGLAASYNEQFFGPGTRLTVL.

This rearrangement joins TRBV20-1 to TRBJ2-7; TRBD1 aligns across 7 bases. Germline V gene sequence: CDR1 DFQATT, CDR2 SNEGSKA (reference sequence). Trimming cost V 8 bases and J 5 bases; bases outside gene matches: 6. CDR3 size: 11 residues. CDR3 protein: CSTGVGNEQYF. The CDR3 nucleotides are TGCAGTACAGGGGTTGGAAACGAGCAGTACTTC.

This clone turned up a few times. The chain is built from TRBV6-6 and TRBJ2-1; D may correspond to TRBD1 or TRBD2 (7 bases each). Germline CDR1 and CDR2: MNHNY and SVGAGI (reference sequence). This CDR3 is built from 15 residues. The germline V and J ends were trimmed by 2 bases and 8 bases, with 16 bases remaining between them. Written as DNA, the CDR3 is TGTGCCAGCAGTTACCCGACAGGGAGGGCGGATGAGCAGTTCTTC. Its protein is CASSYPTGRADEQFF.

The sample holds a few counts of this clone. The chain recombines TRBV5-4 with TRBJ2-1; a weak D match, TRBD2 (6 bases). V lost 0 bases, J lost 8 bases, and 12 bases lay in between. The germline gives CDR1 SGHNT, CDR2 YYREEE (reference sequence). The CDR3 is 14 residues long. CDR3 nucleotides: TGTGCCAGCAGCTTGGGAAGCGGGTTGGATGAGCAGTTCTTC. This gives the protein CASSLGSGLDEQFF.

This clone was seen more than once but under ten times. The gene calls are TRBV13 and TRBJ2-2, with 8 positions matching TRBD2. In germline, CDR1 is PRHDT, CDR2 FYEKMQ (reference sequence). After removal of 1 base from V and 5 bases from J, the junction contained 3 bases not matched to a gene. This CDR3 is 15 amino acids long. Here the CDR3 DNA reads TGTGCCAGCAGCTTAGCGGGAGGGCCAACCGGGGAGCTGTTTTTT. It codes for CASSLAGGPTGELFF.

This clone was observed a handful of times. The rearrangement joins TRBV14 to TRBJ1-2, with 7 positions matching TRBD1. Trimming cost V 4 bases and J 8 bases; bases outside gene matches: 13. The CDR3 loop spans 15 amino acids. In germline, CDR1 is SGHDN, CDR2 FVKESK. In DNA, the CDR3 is TGTGCCAGCAGCCCCCTTTTTGACAGGGCGAACGGCTACACCTTC. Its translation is CASSPLFDRANGYTF.

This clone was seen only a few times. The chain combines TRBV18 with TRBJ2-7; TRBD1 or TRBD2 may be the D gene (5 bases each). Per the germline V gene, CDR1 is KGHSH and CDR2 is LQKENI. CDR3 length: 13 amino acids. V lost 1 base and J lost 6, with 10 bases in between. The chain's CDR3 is CASSPLGGGEQYV. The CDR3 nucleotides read TGTGCCAGCTCACCACTCGGTGGGGGCGAGCAGTACGTC.

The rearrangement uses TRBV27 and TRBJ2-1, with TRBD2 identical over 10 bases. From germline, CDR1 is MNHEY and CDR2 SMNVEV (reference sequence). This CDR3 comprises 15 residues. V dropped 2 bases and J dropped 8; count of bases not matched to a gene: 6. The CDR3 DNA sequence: TGTGCCAGCAGTTTAGCGGGACTAGCGTCCTATGAGCAGTTCTTC. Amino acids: CASSLAGLASYEQFF.

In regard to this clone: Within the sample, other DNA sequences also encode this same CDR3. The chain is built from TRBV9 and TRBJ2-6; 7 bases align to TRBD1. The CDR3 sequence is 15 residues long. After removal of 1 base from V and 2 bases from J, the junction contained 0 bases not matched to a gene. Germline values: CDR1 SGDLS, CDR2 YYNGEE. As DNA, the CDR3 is TGTGCCAGCAGCGTAACAGGGGCTGGGGCCAACGTCCTGACTTTC. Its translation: CASSVTGAGANVLTF.

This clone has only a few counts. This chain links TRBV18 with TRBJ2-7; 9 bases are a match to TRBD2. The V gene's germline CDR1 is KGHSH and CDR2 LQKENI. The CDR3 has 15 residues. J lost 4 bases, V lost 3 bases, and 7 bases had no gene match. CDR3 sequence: CASSPSERGVYEQYF. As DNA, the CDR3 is TGTGCCAGCTCACCGAGCGAGCGGGGGGTTTACGAGCAGTACTTC.

The CDR3 reads CAWSGDAFTEAFF. The CDR3 DNA sequence: TGTGCCTGGAGTGGAGATGCGTTCACTGAAGCTTTCTTT. The chain recombines TRBV30 with TRBJ1-1; D is undetermined. The CDR3 runs to 13 residues. CDR1 is GTSNPN, CDR2 SVGIG, per germline (reference sequence). V was cut by 1 base and J by 4 bases, with 10 bases left in between.

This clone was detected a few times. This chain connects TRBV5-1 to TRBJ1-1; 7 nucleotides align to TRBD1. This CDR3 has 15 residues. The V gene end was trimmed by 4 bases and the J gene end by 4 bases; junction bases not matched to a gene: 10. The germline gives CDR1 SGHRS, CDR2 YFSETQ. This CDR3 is CASSPGNRGGTEAFF. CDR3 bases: TGCGCCAGCAGCCCGGGTAACAGGGGCGGCACTGAAGCTTTCTTT. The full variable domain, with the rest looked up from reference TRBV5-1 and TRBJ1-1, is KAGVTQTPRYLIKTRGQQVTLSCSPISGHRSVSWYQQTPGQGLQFLFEYFSETQRNKGNFPGRFSGRQFSNSRSEMNVSTLELGDSALYLCASSPGNRGGTEAFFGQGTRLTVV.

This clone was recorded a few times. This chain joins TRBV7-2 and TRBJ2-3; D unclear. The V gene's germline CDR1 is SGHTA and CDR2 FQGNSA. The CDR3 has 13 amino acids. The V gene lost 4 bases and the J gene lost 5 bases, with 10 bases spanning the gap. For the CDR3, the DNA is TGTGCCAGCAGCTCTCCCTCCGGAGATACGCAGTATTTT. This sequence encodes CASSSPSGDTQYF.

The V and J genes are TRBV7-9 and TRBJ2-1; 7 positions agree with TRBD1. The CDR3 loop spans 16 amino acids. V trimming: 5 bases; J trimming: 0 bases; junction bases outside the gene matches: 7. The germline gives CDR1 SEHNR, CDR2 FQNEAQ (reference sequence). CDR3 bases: TGTGCCAGCAGCACCTACAGGGGTAACTCCTACAATGAGCAGTTCTTC. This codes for CASSTYRGNSYNEQFF. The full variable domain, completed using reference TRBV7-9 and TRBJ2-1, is DTGVSQNPRHKITKRGQNVTFRCDPISEHNRLYWYRQTLGQGPEFLTYFQNEAQLEKSRLLSDRFSAERPKGSFSTLEIQRTEQGDSAMYLCASSTYRGNSYNEQFFGPGTRLTVL.

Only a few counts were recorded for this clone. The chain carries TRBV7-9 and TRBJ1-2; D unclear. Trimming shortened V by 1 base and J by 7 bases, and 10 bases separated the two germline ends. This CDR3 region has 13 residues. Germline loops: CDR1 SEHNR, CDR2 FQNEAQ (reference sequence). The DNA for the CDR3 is TGTGCCAGCAGCTTAGAAGGGTTCGGTGGCTACACCTTC. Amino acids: CASSLEGFGGYTF.

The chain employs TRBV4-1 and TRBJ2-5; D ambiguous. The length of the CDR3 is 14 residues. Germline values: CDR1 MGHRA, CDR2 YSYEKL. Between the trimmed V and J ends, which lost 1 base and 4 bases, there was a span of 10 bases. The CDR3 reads CASSQGDRIETQYF. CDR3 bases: TGCGCCAGCAGCCAAGGCGACCGGATAGAGACCCAGTACTTC.